The clone carrying this TCR beta chain was observed at least ten times. This entry is derived from a study of patients and donors after allogeneic stem cell transplantation. TCRdb reprocessed the RT-PCR reads with MiXCR, giving one entry per CDR3 protein. The sample includes fewer than 95,000 distinct CDR3 sequences, around 5% seen only once; the top ten take about 3%. Deletions cut 3 bases from V and 6 bases from J, with 9 bases between. CDR1 and CDR2 from the germline V gene are MGHRA and YSYEKL. The CDR3 has 13 residues. This TCR derives from a human donor who was either an allogeneic HSCT recipient or a stem cell or donor lymphocyte infusion donor (not recorded which). It is not recorded whose cells these are; they may come from a transplant donor. Specimen: blood, either unsorted or a sorted T cell fraction (not recorded which). The chain employs TRBV4-1 and TRBJ2-1; D perhaps matches TRBD2 (6 bases). CDR3 sequence reads: CASSQTSLNEQFF. The CDR3 DNA reads as TGCGCCAGCAGCCAGACTAGTCTCAATGAGCAGTTCTTC.